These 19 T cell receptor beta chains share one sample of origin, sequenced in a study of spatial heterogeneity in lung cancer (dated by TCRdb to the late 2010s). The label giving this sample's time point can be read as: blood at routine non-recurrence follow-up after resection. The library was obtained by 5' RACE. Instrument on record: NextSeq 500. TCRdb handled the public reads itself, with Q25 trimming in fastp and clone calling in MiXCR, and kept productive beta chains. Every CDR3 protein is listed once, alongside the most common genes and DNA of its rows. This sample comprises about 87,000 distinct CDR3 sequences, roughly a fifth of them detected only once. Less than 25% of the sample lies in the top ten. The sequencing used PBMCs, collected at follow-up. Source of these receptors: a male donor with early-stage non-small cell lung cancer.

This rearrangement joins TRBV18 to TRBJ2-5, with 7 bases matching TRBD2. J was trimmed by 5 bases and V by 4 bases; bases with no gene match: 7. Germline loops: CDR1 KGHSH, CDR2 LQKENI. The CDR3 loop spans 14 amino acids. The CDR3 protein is CASSRNGGKETQYF. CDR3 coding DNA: TGTGCCAGCTCACGTAACGGGGGGAAGGAGACCCAGTACTTC.

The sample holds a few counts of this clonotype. For the CDR3, the DNA is TGTGCCAGCAGCTTAGACGTGGGCTGGGGTGAAAAACTGTTTTTT. Protein sequence: CASSLDVGWGEKLFF. This chain uses TRBV7-2 with TRBJ1-4, with D unresolved. The CDR3 extends over 15 amino acids. Germline CDR1 reads SGHTA; CDR2 reads FQGNSA. Trimming stripped 1 base from V and 7 bases from J, with 13 bases between. Looking up the rest from reference TRBV7-2 and TRBJ1-4 gives the full variable domain: GAGVSQSPSNKVTEKGKDVELRCDPISGHTALYWYRQSLGQGLEFLIYFQGNSAPDKSGLPSDRFSAERTGGSVSTLTIQRTQQEDSAVYLCASSLDVGWGEKLFFGSGTQLSVL.

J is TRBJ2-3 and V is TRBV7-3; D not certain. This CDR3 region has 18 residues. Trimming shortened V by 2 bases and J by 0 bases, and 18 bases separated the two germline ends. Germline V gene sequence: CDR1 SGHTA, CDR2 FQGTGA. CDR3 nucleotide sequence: TGTGCCAGCAGCTTAGCCCCCCCTATCCTTTCTAGCACAGATACGCAGTATTTT. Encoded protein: CASSLAPPILSSTDTQYF.

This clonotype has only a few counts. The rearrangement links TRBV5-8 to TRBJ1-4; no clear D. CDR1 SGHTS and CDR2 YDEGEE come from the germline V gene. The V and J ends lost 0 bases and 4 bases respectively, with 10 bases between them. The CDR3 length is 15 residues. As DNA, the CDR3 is TGTGCCAGCAGCTTGGGGTCAGGCCATAATGAAAAACTGTTTTTT. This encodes CASSLGSGHNEKLFF.

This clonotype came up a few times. CDR3 sequence: CASKGQGALSSQEQYF. The CDR3 DNA follows: TGTGCCAGCAAAGGACAGGGAGCCCTTTCCTCTCAAGAGCAGTACTTC. This chain uses TRBV6-5 with TRBJ2-7; 8 nucleotides match TRBD1. The V gene end was trimmed by 7 bases and the J gene end by 7 bases; junction bases not matched to a gene: 18. This CDR3 is 16 amino acids long. Germline-derived CDR1 and CDR2 are MNHEY and SVGAGI.

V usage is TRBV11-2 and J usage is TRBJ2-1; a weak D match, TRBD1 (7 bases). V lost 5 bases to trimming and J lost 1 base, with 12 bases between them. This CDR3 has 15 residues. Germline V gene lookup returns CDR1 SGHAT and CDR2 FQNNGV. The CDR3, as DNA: TGTGCCAGCAGCGTGGAGGGGGCTTCCTACAATGAGCAGTTCTTC. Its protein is CASSVEGASYNEQFF.

For the CDR3, the DNA is TGTGCCAGCAGTGCCATCGGGACAGGGGAGGACACTGAAGCTTTCTTT. Its translation is CASSAIGTGEDTEAFF. This chain joins TRBV6-1 and TRBJ1-1; 10 nucleotides agree with TRBD1. CDR1 and CDR2 (germline): MNHNS, SASEGT. V shed 4 bases, J shed 3 bases, and the junction held 8 bases outside the gene matches. The CDR3 runs 16 residues.

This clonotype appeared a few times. CDR3: CASSPIGGGELFF. The CDR3 nucleotides read TGTGCCAGCAGTCCGATCGGTGGCGGGGAGCTGTTTTTT. The gene calls are TRBV6-6 and TRBJ2-2; D remains ambiguous. The CDR3 loop spans 13 amino acids. The V gene lost 5 bases and the J gene lost 7 bases, with 11 bases spanning the gap. Germline V CDR1 and CDR2: MNHNY, SVGAGI (reference sequence).

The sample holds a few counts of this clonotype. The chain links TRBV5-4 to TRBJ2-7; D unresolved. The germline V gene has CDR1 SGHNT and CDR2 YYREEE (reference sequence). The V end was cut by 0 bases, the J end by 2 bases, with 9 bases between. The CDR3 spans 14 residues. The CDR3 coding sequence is TGTGCCAGCAGCTTGGACGGCATGCCCTACGAGCAGTACGTC. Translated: CASSLDGMPYEQYV.

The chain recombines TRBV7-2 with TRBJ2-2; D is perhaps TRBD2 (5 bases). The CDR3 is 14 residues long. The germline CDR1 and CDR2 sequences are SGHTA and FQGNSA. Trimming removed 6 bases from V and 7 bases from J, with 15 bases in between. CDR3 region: CASSQRAVGGELFF. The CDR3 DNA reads TGTGCCAGCAGTCAGAGGGCGGTAGGCGGGGAGCTGTTTTTT. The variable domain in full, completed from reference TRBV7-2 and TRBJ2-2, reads GAGVSQSPSNKVTEKGKDVELRCDPISGHTALYWYRQSLGQGLEFLIYFQGNSAPDKSGLPSDRFSAERTGGSVSTLTIQRTQQEDSAVYLCASSQRAVGGELFFGEGSRLTVL.

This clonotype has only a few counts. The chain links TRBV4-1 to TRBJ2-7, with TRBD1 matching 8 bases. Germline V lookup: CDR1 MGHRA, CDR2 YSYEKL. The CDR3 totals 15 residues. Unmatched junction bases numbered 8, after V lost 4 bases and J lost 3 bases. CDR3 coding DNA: TGCGCCAGCAGCCTAACAGGGGGTTTGGGCTACGAGCAGTACTTC. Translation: CASSLTGGLGYEQYF.

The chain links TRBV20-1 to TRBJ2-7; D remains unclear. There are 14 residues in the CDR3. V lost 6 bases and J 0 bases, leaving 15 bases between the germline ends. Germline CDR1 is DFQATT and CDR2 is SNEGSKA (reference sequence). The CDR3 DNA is TGCAGTGCAGGCTCCGGGCTCATCTCCTACGAGCAGTACTTC. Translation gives CSAGSGLISYEQYF.

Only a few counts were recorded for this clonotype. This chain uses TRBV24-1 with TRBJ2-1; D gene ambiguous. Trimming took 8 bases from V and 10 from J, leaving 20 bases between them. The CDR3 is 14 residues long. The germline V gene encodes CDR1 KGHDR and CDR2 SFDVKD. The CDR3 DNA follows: TGTGCCACCACCTCGGACCTTTCCTCGAGGGAGCAGTTCTTC. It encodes CATTSDLSSREQFF.

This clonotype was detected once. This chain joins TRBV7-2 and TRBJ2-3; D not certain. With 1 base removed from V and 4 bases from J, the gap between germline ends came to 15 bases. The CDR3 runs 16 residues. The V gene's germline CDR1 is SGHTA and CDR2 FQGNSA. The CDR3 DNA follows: TGTGCCAGCAGCTTAGTCCAGGAACTCGCCGCAGATACGCAGTATTTT. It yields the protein CASSLVQELAADTQYF.

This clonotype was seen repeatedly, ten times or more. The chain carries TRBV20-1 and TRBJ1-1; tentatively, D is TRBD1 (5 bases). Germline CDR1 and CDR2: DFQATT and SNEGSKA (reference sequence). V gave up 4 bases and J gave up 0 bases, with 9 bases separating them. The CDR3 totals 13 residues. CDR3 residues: CSAIDSMNTEAFF. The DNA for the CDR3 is TGCAGTGCTATCGACAGCATGAACACTGAAGCTTTCTTT.

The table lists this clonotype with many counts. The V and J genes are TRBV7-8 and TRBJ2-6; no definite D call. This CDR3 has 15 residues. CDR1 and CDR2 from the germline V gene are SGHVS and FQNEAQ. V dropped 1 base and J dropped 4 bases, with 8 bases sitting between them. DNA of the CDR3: TGTGCCAGCAGCTTAGTGGATACCGGGGCCAACGTCCTGACTTTC. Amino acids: CASSLVDTGANVLTF. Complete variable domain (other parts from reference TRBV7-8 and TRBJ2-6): GAGVSQSPRYKVAKRGQDVALRCDPISGHVSLFWYQQALGQGPEFLTYFQNEAQLDKSGLPSDRFFAERPEGSVSTLKIQRTQQEDSAVYLCASSLVDTGANVLTFGAGSRLTVL.

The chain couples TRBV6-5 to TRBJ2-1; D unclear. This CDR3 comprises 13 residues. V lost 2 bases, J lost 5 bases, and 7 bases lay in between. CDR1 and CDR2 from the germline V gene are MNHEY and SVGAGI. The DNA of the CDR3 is TGTGCCAGCAGTTACGGGCCAAACAATGAGCAGTTCTTC. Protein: CASSYGPNNEQFF.

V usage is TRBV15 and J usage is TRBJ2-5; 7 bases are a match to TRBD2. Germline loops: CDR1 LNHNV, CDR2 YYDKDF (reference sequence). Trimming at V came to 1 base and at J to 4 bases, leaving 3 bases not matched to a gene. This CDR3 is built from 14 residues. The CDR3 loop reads CATSRAGGGETQYF. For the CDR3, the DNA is TGTGCCACCAGCAGAGCGGGGGGAGGAGAGACCCAGTACTTC. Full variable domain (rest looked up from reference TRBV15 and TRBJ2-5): DAMVIQNPRYQVTQFGKPVTLSCSQTLNHNVMYWYQQKSSQAPKLLFHYYDKDFNNEADTPDNFQSRRPNTSFCFLDIRSPGLGDTAMYLCATSRAGGGETQYFGPGTRLLVL.

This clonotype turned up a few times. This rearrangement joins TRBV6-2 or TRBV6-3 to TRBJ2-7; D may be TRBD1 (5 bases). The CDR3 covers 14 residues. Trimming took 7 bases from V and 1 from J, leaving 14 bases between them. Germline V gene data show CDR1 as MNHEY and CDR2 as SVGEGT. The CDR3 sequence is CASTQGAKSYEQYV. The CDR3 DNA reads TGTGCCAGCACCCAGGGTGCCAAATCCTACGAGCAGTACGTC.